What follows is one TCR beta chain and its context. V lost 5 bases and J 3 bases, leaving 14 bases between the germline ends. The germline V gene encodes CDR1 MNHEY and CDR2 SMNVEV (reference sequence). The CDR3 covers 14 residues. Seattle cases were enrolled at active infection and followed longitudinally. The source of the sample is a study of blood T cell repertoires in COVID-19. About the research overall: Collection of acute and convalescent COVID-19 samples took place in the United States, Italy and Spain. Sources were T cells, B-cell-depleted T cells, or PBMCs; the material itself was cDNA or gDNA.

Under the authors' procedure: Quantification of nucleated cells was approximated via reference gene primer amplification. Sequencing used immunoSEQ multiplex PCR; TCRdb keeps in-frame clones, though not all of them. The D gene and trimming were derived from the DNA, and the V and J assignments and clone size from that table. The sample lists roughly 180,000 clones; less than 85% were seen once. The J gene is TRBJ2-7, the V gene TRBV27; maybe TRBD2 (6 bases). This receptor was identified in a woman aged 55-70 years with COVID-19, enrolled during active disease. Source material: peripheral blood. CDR3: CASSRGGTGYEQYF. The CDR3 DNA is TGTGCCAGCAGTAGAGGCGGGACCGGCTACGAGCAGTACTTC.